This TCR beta chain was profiled in a study of blood T cell repertoires in COVID-19. The overall study: Both acute and convalescent COVID-19 samples were obtained from the United States, Italy and Spain. T cells, B-cell-depleted T cells, or PBMCs provided the cDNA or gDNA that served as material.

This CDR3 spans 17 amino acids. From germline, CDR1 is MNHEY and CDR2 SMNVEV (reference sequence). V was trimmed by 6 bases and J by 4 bases, leaving 21 bases between them. Per the authors' pipeline: Amplified reference gene primers provided the basis for estimating nucleated cell counts. Data came from immunoSEQ multiplex PCR; TCRdb stores just in-frame clones and leaves some out. Clone size and V and J calls were adopted from that table, with D and trimming inferred from the DNA. Among about 230,000 clones listed, about 85% were seen once. Material: peripheral blood. The clonotype was recovered from a man aged 40-55 years with acute or convalescent COVID-19. V gene TRBV27 combines with J gene TRBJ2-2, with TRBD1 as a possible D gene (5 bases). CDR3 nucleotide sequence: TGTGCCAGCAGAACAAGACTCAGGGAAGCAGTCACCGGGGAGCTGTTTTTT. Protein: CASRTRLREAVTGELFF.